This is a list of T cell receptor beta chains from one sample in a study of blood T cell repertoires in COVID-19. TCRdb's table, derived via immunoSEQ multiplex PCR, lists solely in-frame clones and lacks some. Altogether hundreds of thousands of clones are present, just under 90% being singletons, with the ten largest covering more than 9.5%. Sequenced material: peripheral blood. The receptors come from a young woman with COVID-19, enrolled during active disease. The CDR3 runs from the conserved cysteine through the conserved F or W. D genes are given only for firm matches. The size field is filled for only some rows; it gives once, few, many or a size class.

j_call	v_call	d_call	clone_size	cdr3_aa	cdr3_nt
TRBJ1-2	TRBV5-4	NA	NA	CASSLWGNDGYTF	TGTGCCAGCAGCTTGTGGGGCAACGATGGCTACACCTTC
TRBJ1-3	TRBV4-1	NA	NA	CASSQEPTVSGNTIYF	TGCGCCAGCAGCCAAGAACCCACGGTCTCTGGAAACACCATATATTTT
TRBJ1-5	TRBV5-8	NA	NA	CASSFSGGRPQHF	TGTGCCAGCAGCTTTTCGGGGGGTCGGCCCCAGCATTTT
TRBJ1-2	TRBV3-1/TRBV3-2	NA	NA	CASRPSGSPYGYTF	TGTGCCAGCAGGCCTTCGGGGTCCCCCTATGGCTACACCTTC
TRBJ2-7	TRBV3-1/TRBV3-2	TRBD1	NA	CASSRDRDRAYEQYF	TGTGCCAGCAGCCGAGACCGGGACAGGGCCTACGAGCAGTACTTC
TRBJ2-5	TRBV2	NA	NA	CATRPSSQAGETQYF	TGTGCCACCCGACCCTCGAGTCAAGCCGGGGAGACCCAGTACTTC
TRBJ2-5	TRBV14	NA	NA	CASSQDFGSGETQYF	TGTGCCAGCAGCCAAGATTTTGGGAGTGGGGAGACCCAGTACTTC
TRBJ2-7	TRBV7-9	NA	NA	CASSPQGRPIYEQYF	TGTGCCAGCAGCCCGCAGGGGCGGCCTATCTACGAGCAGTACTTC
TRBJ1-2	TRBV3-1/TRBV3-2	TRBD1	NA	CASSHPGQGALGYTF	TGTGCCAGCAGCCATCCGGGACAGGGGGCGCTTGGCTACACCTTC
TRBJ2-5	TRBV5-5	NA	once	CASSSLEETQYF	TGTGCCAGCAGCTCCCTAGAAGAGACCCAGTACTTC
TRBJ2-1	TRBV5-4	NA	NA	CASSLSQGIWNEQFF	TGTGCCAGCAGCTTGTCACAGGGTATATGGAATGAGCAGTTCTTC